A single sample gave rise to the 5 T cell receptor beta chains below, sequenced in a study of T cells in tumors after PD-1 blockade. The repertoire was sequenced with immunoSEQ multiplex PCR; TCRdb's copy has only in-frame clones and lacks some. Of tens of thousands of clones in the sample, roughly two thirds were seen once. The sequences come from PBMCs, collected after anti-PD-1 treatment. The receptor source for this set is a human donor with basal cell carcinoma.

This clone was found a few times. This chain connects TRBV6-2 or TRBV6-3 to TRBJ2-7, with 7 bases that match TRBD2. Trimming removed 8 bases from V and 2 bases from J; junction bases left unmatched: 9. This CDR3 spans 14 amino acids. CDR1 and CDR2 (germline): MNHEY, SVGEGT. DNA of the CDR3: TGTGCCAGCGGCCTTAGCGGGCCACCCTACGAGCAGTACTTC. Encoded protein: CASGLSGPPYEQYF.

DNA for the CDR3: TGTGCCAGCAGGACGTACAGCCTCTTCTATGGCTACACCTTC. Translating gives CASRTYSLFYGYTF. The rearrangement links TRBV28 to TRBJ1-2; D is uncertain. With 6 bases removed from V and 4 bases from J, the gap between germline ends came to 15 bases. Per germline, CDR1 MDHEN and CDR2 SYDVKM. The CDR3 runs 14 residues.

This clone was detected only once. The chain is built from TRBV18 and TRBJ1-4; D ambiguous. Trimming stripped 5 bases from V and 0 bases from J, with 4 bases between. Germline CDR1 reads KGHSH; CDR2 reads LQKENI. This CDR3 spans 13 amino acids. The CDR3 loop is CASSVSTNEKLFF. The CDR3 nucleotides are TGTGCCAGCTCAGTTTCAACTAATGAAAAACTGTTTTTT.

V and J are TRBV19 and TRBJ2-5, with a tentative D call TRBD2 (8 bases). Germline assignment: CDR1 LNHDA and CDR2 SQIVND (reference sequence). V was clipped by 8 bases and J by 5 bases, with 18 bases between them. CDR3 length: 14 amino acids. The CDR3 is CASGTAGAKETQYF. The CDR3 region has the DNA TGTGCCAGTGGGACAGCGGGAGCTAAGGAGACCCAGTACTTC.

The V call is TRBV7-2, the J call TRBJ2-3; unclear D gene. Germline-derived CDR1 and CDR2 are SGHTA and FQGNSA. Deletions cut 4 bases from V and 2 bases from J, with 7 bases between. The CDR3 is 13 amino acids. This CDR3 reads CASSSRLTDTQYF. The CDR3 region has the DNA TGTGCCAGCAGCTCCAGACTCACAGATACGCAGTATTTT.